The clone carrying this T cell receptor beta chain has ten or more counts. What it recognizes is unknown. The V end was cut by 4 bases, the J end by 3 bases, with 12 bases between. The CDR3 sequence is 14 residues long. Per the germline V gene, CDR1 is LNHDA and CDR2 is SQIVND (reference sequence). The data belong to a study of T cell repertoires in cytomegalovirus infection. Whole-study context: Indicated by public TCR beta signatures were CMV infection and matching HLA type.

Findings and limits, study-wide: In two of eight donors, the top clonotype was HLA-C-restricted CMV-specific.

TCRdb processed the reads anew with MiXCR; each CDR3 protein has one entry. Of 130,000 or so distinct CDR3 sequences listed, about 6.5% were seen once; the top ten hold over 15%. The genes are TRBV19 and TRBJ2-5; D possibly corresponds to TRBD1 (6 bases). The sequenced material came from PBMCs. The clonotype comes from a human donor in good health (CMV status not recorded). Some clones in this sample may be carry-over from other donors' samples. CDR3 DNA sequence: TGTGCCAGTAGTAGAAGACAGGCTGAAGAGACCCAGTACTTC. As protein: CASSRRQAEETQYF.